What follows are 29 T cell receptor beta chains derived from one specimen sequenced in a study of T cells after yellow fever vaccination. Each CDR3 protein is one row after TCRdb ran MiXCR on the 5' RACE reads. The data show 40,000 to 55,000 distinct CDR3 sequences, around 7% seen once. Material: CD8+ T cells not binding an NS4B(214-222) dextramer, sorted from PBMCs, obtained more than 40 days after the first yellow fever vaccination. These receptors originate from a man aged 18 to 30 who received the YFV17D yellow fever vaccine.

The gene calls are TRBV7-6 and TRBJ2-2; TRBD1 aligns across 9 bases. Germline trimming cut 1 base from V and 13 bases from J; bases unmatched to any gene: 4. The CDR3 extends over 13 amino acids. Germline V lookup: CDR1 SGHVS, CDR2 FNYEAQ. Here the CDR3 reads CASSLGPGQGLFF. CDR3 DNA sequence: TGTGCCAGCAGCTTAGGACCGGGACAGGGGCTGTTTTTT.

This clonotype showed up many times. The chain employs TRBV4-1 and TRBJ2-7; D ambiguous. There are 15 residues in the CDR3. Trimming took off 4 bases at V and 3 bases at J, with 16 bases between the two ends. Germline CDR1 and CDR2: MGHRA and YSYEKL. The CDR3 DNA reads TGCGCCAGCAGCCTCCCCAGGCCGGGTTTCTACGAGCAGTACGTC. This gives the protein CASSLPRPGFYEQYV.

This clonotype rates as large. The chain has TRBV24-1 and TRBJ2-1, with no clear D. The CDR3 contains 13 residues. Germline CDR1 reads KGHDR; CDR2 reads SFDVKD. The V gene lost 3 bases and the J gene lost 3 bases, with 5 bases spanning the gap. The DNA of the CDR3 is TGTGCCACCAGTGATCGTCTCTACAATGAGCAGTTCTTC. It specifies CATSDRLYNEQFF.

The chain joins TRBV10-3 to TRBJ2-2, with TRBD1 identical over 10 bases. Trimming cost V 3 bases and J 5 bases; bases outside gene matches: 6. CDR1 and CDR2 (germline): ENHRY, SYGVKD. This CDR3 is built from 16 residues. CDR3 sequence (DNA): TGTGCCATCAGTGACCCCGGGACAGGGGATACCGGGGAGCTGTTTTTT. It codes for CAISDPGTGDTGELFF.

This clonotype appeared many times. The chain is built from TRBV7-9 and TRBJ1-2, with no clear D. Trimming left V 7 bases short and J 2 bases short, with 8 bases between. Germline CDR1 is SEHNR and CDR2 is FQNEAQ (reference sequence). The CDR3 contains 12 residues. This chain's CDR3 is CASNPDNYGYTF. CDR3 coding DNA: TGTGCCAGCAACCCCGACAACTATGGCTACACCTTC.

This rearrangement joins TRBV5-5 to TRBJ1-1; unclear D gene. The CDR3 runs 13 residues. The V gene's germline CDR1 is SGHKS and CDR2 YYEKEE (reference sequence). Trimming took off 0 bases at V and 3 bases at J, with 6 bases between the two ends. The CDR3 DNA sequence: TGTGCCAGCAGCTTGGTAGGCTACACTGAAGCTTTCTTT. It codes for CASSLVGYTEAFF.

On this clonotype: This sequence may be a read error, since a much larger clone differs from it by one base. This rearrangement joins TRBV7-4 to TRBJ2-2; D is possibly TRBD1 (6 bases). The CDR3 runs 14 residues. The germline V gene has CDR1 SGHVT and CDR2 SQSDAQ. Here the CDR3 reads CASSPTGSTWELFF. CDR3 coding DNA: TGTGCCAGCAGCCCCACAGGGTCCACCTGGGAGCTGTTTTTT.

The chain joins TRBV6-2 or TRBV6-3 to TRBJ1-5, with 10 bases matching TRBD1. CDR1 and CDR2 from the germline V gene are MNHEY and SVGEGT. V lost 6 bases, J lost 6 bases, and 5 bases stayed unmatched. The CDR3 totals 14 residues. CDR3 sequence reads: CASSLTGGLQPQHF. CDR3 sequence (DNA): TGTGCCAGCAGCCTGACAGGGGGCCTTCAGCCCCAGCATTTT.

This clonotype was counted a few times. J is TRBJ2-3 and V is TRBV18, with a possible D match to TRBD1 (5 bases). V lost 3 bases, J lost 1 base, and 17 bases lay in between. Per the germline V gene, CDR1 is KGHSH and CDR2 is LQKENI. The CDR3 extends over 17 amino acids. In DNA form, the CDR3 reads TGTGCCAGCTCACCTACGACGGGCTCAGGGCGCACAGATACGCAGTATTTT. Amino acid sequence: CASSPTTGSGRTDTQYF.

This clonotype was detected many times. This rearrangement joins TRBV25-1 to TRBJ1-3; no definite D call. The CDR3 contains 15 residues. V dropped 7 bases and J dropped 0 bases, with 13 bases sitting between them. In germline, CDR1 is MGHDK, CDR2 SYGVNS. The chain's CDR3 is CASTPPGPSGNTIYF. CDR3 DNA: TGTGCCAGCACCCCCCCAGGTCCCTCTGGAAACACCATATATTTT.

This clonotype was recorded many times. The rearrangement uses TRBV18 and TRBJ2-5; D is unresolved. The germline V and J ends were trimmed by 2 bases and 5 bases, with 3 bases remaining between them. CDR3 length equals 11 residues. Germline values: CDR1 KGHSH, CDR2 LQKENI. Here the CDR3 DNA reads TGTGCCAGCTCACCATTGGAGACCCAGTACTTC. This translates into CASSPLETQYF.

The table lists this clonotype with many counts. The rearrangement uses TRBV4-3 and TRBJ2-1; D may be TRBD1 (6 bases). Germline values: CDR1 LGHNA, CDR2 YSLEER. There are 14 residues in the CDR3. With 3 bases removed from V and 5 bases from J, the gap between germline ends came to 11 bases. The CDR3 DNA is TGCGCCAGCAGCCAGTGGACAGCGAACAATGAGCAGTTCTTC. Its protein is CASSQWTANNEQFF.

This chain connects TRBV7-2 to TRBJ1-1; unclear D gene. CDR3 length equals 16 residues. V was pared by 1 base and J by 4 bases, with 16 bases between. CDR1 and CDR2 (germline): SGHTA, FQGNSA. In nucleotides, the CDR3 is TGTGCCAGCAGCTTAGAACGCTCCGGACTAGGCACTGAAGCTTTCTTT. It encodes CASSLERSGLGTEAFF.

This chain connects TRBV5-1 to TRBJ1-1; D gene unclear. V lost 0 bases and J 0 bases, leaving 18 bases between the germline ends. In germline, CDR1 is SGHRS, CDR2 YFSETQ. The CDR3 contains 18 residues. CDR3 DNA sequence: TGCGCCAGCAGCTTGGGCGACGGACGATTAGAAATGAACACTGAAGCTTTCTTT. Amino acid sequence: CASSLGDGRLEMNTEAFF.

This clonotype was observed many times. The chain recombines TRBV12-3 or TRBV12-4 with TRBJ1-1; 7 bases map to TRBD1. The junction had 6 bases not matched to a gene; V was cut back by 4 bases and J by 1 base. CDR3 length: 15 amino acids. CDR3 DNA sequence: TGTGCCAGCAGTTCTACGAGACAGGGGAACACTGAAGCTTTCTTT. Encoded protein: CASSSTRQGNTEAFF.

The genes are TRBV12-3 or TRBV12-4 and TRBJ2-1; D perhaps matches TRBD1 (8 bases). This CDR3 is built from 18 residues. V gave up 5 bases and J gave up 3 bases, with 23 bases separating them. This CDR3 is CASSPTDWTGTIYNEQFF. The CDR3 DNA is TGTGCCAGCAGTCCTACCGATTGGACAGGGACTATCTACAATGAGCAGTTCTTC.

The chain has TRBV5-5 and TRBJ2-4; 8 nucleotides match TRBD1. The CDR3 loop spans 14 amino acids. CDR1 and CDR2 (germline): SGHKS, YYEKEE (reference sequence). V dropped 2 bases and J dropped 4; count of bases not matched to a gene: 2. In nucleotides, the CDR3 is TGTGCCAGCAGCTTAGGGGACAGGAAAAACATTCAGTACTTC. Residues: CASSLGDRKNIQYF.

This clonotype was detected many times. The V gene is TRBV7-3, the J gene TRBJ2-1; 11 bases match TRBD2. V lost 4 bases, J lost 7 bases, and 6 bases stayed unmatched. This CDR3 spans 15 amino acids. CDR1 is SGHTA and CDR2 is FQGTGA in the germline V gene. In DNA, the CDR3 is TGTGCCAGCAGCTACACTAGCGGGGGCTCTAATGAGCAGTTCTTC. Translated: CASSYTSGGSNEQFF.

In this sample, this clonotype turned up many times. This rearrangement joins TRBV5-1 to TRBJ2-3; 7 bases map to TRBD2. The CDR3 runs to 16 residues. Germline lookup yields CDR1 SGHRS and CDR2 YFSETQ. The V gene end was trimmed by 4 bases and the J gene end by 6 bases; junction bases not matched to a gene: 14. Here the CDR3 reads CASSNLAGGFMDTQYF. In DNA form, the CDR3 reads TGCGCCAGCAGCAATTTAGCGGGCGGGTTTATGGATACGCAGTATTTT.

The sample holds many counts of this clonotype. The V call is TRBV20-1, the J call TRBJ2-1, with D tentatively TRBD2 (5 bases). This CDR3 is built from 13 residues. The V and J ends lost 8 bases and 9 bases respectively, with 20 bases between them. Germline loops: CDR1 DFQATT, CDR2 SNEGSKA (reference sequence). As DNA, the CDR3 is TGCAGTCCCCAACGAATCGGGGAGAGTGAGCAGTTCTTC. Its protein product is CSPQRIGESEQFF.

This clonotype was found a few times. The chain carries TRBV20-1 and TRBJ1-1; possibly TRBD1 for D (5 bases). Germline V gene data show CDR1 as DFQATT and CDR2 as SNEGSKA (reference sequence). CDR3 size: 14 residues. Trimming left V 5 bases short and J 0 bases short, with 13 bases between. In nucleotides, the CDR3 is TGCAGTGCTGGGATGGGGGGGTTGAACACTGAAGCTTTCTTT. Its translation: CSAGMGGLNTEAFF.

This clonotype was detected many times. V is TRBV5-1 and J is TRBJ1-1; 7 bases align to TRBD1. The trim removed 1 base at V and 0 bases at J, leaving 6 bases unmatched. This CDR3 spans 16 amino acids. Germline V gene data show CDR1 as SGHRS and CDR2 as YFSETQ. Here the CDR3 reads CASSLTSGGMNTEAFF. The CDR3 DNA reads TGCGCCAGCAGCTTGACGTCAGGGGGAATGAACACTGAAGCTTTCTTT.

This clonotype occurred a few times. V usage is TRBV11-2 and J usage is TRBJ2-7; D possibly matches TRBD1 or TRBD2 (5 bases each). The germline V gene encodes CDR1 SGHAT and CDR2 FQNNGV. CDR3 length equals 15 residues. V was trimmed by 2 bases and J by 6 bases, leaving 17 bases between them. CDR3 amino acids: CASSLYLGATVEQYF. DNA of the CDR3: TGTGCCAGCAGCTTATACCTCGGGGCGACGGTCGAGCAGTACTTC.

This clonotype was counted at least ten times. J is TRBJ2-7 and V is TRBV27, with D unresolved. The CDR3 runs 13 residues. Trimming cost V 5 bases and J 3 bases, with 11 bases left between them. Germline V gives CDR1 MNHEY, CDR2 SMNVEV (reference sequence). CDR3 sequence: CASSPSPLYEQYV. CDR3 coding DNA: TGTGCCAGCAGTCCCTCCCCCCTCTACGAGCAGTACGTC.

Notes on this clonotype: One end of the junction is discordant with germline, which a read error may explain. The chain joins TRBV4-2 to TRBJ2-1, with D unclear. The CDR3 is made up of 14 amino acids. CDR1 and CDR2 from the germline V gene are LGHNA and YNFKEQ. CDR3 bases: TGTGCCATGAGCCCCGAGCTACGCTACTATGAGCAGTTCTTC. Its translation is CAMSPELRYYEQFF.

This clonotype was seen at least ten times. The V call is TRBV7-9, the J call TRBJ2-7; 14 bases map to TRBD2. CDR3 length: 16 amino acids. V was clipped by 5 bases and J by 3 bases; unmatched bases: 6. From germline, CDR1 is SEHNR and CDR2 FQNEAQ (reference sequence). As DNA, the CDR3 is TGTGCCAGCAGCCGGACTAGCGGGGGGCATATCTACGAGCAGTACGTC. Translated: CASSRTSGGHIYEQYV.

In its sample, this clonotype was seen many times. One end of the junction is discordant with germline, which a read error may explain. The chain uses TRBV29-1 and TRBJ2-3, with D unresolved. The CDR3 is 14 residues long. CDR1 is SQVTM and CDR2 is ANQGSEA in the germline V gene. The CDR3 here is CSVEVQPDTDTQYF. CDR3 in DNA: TGCAGCGTCGAAGTGCAGCCAGACACAGATACGCAGTATTTT.

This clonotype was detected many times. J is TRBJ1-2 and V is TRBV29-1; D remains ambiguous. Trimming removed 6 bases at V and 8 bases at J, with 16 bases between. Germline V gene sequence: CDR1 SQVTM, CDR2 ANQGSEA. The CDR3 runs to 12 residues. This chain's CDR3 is CSVADPTGGYTF. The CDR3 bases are TGCAGCGTCGCGGACCCAACGGGGGGCTACACCTTC.

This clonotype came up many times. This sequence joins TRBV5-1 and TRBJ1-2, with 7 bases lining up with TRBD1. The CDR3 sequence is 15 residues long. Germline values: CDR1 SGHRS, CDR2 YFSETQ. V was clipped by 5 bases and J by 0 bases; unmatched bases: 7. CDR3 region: CASRETGKANYGYTF. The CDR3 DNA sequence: TGCGCCAGCAGGGAGACAGGGAAAGCTAACTATGGCTACACCTTC. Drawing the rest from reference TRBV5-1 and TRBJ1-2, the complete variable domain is KAGVTQTPRYLIKTRGQQVTLSCSPISGHRSVSWYQQTPGQGLQFLFEYFSETQRNKGNFPGRFSGRQFSNSRSEMNVSTLELGDSALYLCASRETGKANYGYTFGSGTRLTVV.